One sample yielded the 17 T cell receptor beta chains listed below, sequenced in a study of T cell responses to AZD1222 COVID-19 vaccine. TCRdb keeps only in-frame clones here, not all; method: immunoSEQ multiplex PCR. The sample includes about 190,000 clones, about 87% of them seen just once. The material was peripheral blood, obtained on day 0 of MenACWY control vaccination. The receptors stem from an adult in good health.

The CDR3 is CASSSTGGFNGYTF. The CDR3 region has the DNA TGTGCCAGCAGCTCCACAGGGGGCTTCAATGGCTACACCTTC. The chain recombines TRBV13 with TRBJ1-2; 9 positions agree with TRBD1. CDR3 length equals 14 residues. Germline CDR1 PRHDT, CDR2 FYEKMQ (reference sequence). The V and J ends lost 4 bases and 6 bases, in that order; junction bases with no gene match: 6.

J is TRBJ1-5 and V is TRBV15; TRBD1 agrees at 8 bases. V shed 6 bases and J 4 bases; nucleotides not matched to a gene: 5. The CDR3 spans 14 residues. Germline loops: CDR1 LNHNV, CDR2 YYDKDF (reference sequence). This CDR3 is CATRVTGVNQPQHF. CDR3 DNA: TGTGCCACCAGGGTGACAGGGGTAAATCAGCCCCAGCATTTT.

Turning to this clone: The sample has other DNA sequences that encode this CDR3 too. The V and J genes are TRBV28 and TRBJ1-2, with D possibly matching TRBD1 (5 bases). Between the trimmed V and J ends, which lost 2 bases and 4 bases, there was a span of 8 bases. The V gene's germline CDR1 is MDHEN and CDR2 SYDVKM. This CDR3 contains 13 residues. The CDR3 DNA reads TGTGCCAGCAGTTTAGGGGGATCCTATGGCTACACCTTC. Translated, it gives CASSLGGSYGYTF.

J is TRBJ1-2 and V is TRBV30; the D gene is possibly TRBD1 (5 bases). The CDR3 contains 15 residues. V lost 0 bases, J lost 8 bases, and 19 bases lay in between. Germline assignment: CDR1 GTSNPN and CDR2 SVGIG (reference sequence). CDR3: CAWSVLAGLIGGYTF. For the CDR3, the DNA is TGTGCCTGGAGTGTATTGGCAGGGCTCATCGGGGGCTACACCTTC.

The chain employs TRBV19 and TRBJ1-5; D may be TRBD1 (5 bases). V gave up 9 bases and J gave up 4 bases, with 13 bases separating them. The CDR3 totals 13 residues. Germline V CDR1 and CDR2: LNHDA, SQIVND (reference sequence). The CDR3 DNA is TGTGCCAGCCAGGACGGGGGGAATCAGCCCCAGCATTTT. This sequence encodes CASQDGGNQPQHF.

CDR3 loop: CASSPTSGGTGEQFF. The CDR3 nucleotides read TGTGCCAGCAGTCCAACTAGCGGGGGGACGGGGGAGCAGTTCTTC. The chain carries TRBV6-5 and TRBJ2-1, with 12 bases identical to TRBD2. Trimming took 5 bases from V and 10 from J; bases not matched to a gene: 9. There are 15 residues in the CDR3. Germline V gene sequence: CDR1 MNHEY, CDR2 SVGAGI.

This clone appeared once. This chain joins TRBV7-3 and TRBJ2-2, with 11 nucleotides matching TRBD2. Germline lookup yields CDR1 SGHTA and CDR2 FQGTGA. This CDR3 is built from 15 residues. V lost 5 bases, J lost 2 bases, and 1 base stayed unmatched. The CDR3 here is CASSRLAGNTGELFF. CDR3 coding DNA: TGTGCCAGCAGCCGACTAGCGGGAAACACCGGGGAGCTGTTTTTT. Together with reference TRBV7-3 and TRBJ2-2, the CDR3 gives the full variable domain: GAGVSQTPSNKVTEKGKYVELRCDPISGHTALYWYRQSLGQGPEFLIYFQGTGAADDSGLPNDRFFAVRPEGSVSTLKIQRTERGDSAVYLCASSRLAGNTGELFFGEGSRLTVL.

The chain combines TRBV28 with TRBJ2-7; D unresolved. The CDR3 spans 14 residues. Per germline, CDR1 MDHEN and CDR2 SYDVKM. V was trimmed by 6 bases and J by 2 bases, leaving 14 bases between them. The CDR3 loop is CASSIQDGAYEQYF. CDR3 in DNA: TGTGCCAGCAGCATCCAGGACGGAGCCTACGAGCAGTACTTC.

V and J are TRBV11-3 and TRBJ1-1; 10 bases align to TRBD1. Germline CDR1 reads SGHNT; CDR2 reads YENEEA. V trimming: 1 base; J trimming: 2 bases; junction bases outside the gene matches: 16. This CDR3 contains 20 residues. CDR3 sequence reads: CASSLVATGGNKETNTEAFF. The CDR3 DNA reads TGTGCCAGCAGCTTAGTTGCGACAGGGGGCAATAAGGAGACTAACACTGAAGCTTTCTTT.

This CDR3 reads CASSLFRLAGGPGQETQYF. CDR3 bases: TGTGCCAGCAGCCTCTTTAGACTAGCGGGGGGGCCTGGCCAAGAGACCCAGTACTTC. J is TRBJ2-5 and V is TRBV7-2; 14 bases are shared with TRBD2. Per the germline V gene, CDR1 is SGHTA and CDR2 is FQGNSA. V was pared by 5 bases and J by 1 base, with 12 bases of the junction left unmatched. The CDR3 is 19 residues long. The full variable domain, in which reference TRBV7-2 and TRBJ2-5 provide the parts outside the CDR3, is GAGVSQSPSNKVTEKGKDVELRCDPISGHTALYWYRQSLGQGLEFLIYFQGNSAPDKSGLPSDRFSAERTGGSVSTLTIQRTQQEDSAVYLCASSLFRLAGGPGQETQYFGPGTRLLVL.

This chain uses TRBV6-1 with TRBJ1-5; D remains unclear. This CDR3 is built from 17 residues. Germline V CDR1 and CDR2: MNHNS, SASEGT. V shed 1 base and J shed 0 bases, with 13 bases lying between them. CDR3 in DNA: TGTGCCAGCAGTGAAGGAATCCGGATTTATAGCAATCAGCCCCAGCATTTT. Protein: CASSEGIRIYSNQPQHF.

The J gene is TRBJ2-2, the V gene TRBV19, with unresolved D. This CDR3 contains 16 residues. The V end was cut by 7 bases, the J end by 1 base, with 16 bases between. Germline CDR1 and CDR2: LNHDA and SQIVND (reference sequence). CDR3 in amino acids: CASMEFGQENTGELFF. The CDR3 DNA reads TGTGCCAGTATGGAATTCGGGCAGGAGAACACCGGGGAGCTGTTTTTT.

Here the CDR3 reads CASSRPASNEQFF. The CDR3 nucleotides read TGTGCCAGCAGTCGGCCGGCCTCCAATGAGCAGTTCTTC. The chain has TRBV12-3 or TRBV12-4 and TRBJ2-1; the D is unclear. The germline V and J ends were trimmed by 5 bases and 6 bases, with 11 bases remaining between them. This CDR3 has 13 amino acids.

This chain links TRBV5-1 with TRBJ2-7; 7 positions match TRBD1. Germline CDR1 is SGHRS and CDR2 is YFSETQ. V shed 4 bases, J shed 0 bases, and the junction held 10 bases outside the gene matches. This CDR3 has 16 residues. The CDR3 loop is CASSPTGDLSSYEQYF. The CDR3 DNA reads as TGCGCCAGCAGCCCCACAGGGGACCTTAGCTCCTACGAGCAGTACTTC.

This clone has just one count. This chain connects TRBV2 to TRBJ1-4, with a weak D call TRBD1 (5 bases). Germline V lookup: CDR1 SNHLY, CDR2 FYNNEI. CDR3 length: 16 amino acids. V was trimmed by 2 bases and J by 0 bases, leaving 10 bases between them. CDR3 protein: CASSESHRSTNEKLFF. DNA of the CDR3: TGTGCCAGCAGTGAATCTCACAGGTCAACTAATGAAAAACTGTTTTTT.

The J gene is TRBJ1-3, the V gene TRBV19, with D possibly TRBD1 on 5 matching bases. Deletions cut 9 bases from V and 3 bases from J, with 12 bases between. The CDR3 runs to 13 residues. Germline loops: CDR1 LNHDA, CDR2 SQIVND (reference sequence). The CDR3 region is CASDQGGGNTIYF. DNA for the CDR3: TGTGCCAGCGACCAGGGAGGTGGAAACACCATATATTTT.

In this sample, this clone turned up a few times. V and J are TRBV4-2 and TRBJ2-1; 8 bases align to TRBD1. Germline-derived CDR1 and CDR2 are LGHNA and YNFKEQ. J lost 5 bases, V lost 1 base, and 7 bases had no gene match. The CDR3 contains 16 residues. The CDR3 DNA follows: TGTGCCAGCAGCCAAGGTAAACGGACAGGGAACAATGAGCAGTTCTTC. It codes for CASSQGKRTGNNEQFF.